What follows are 8 T cell receptor beta chains derived from one specimen sequenced in a study of cytomegalovirus exposure and HLA in healthy donors (dated by TCRdb to about 2017). Library preparation was by the immunoSEQ multiplex PCR assay. TCRdb provides this immuneACCESS table in a form limited to in-frame rearrangements. Some clones are lacking; in checked studies, under half of them reflect an unresolved V gene, and why the rest are absent is not known. The sample table contains 55,000 to 70,000 clones; only one count was recorded for about 90% of them. Around 3% of the sample lies in the top ten. Sequencing used PBMCs. The origin of the receptors is a man aged 18 to 30 in good health and CMV-seronegative.

This chain connects TRBV14 to TRBJ2-7; 8 positions match TRBD1. Trimming at V came to 5 bases and at J to 9 bases, leaving 12 bases not matched to a gene. The germline CDR1 and CDR2 sequences are SGHDN and FVKESK. CDR3 length: 14 amino acids. The CDR3 region is CASSKQGDFKGQYF. The CDR3 DNA is TGTGCCAGCAGCAAACAGGGGGATTTTAAAGGGCAGTACTTC.

This chain links TRBV19 with TRBJ2-7, with 8 bases fitting TRBD1. The CDR3 runs to 14 residues. CDR1 LNHDA and CDR2 SQIVND come from the germline V gene (reference sequence). Trimming cost V 5 bases and J 2 bases; bases outside gene matches: 5. CDR3 sequence reads: CASSPTGVPYEQYF. For the CDR3, the DNA is TGTGCCAGTAGTCCGACAGGGGTCCCCTACGAGCAGTACTTC.

The chain has TRBV29-1 and TRBJ2-3, with TRBD2 matching over 7 bases. The CDR3 runs 12 residues. Germline V gene sequence: CDR1 SQVTM, CDR2 ANQGSEA. The V and J ends lost 6 bases and 11 bases, in that order; junction bases with no gene match: 11. The CDR3 protein is CSVATSPDLQYF. For the CDR3, the DNA is TGCAGCGTAGCGACTAGCCCAGATTTGCAGTATTTT.

The genes are TRBV4-3 and TRBJ2-2; D ambiguous. Germline CDR1 LGHNA, CDR2 YSLEER. The V end lost 0 bases, the J end lost 0 bases, and 14 bases lay between the germline ends. The CDR3 sequence is 18 residues long. Here the CDR3 DNA reads TGCGCCAGCAGCCAAGAAGCCCCCTTTACCGCGAACACCGGGGAGCTGTTTTTT. This codes for CASSQEAPFTANTGELFF.

V and J are TRBV9 and TRBJ2-1; possibly TRBD2 for D (7 bases). Trimming stripped 0 bases from V and 1 base from J, with 11 bases between. Germline loops: CDR1 SGDLS, CDR2 YYNGEE. The length of the CDR3 is 16 residues. In DNA form, the CDR3 reads TGTGCCAGCAGCGTAGGGGCGGGGGCTTCCTACAATGAGCAGTTCTTC. Protein: CASSVGAGASYNEQFF.

V is TRBV5-1 and J is TRBJ1-4, with D tentatively TRBD1 (5 bases). In germline, CDR1 is SGHRS, CDR2 YFSETQ. The CDR3 runs 15 residues. V lost 6 bases, J lost 2 bases, and 14 bases lay in between. DNA for the CDR3: TGCGCCAGCACCGGCGGGGGTTTGACTAATGAAAAACTGTTTTTT. Amino acid sequence: CASTGGGLTNEKLFF.

The chain carries TRBV7-2 and TRBJ2-5; no clear D gene. Trimming left V 4 bases short and J 5 bases short, with 14 bases between. Germline lookup yields CDR1 SGHTA and CDR2 FQGNSA. This CDR3 spans 14 amino acids. In nucleotides, the CDR3 is TGTGCCAGCAGCTCCGGGTCGTCTGGGGAGACCCAGTACTTC. This sequence encodes CASSSGSSGETQYF.

The count of this clone is one. The CDR3 loop reads CASSLRWSTQYF. CDR3 DNA: TGTGCCAGCAGCTTGAGGTGGAGTACGCAGTATTTT. V and J are TRBV5-6 and TRBJ2-3; D gene uncertain. The CDR3 runs 12 residues. CDR1 and CDR2 (germline): SGHDT, YYEEEE. Trimming took 1 base from V and 8 from J, leaving 8 bases between them.